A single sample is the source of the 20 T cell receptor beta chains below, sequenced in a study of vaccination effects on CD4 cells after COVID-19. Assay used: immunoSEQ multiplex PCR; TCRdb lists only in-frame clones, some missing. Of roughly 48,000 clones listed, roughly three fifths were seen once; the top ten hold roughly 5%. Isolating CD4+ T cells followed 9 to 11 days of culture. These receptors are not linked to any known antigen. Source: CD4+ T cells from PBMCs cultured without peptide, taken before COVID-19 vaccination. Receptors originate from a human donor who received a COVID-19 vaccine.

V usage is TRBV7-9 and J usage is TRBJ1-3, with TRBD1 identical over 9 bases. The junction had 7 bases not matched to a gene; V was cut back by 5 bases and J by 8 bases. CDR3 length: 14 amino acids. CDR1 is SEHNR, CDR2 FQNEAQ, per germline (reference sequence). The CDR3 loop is CASSRTGAGDTIYF. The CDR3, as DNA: TGTGCCAGCAGCCGGACAGGGGCCGGGGACACCATATATTTT.

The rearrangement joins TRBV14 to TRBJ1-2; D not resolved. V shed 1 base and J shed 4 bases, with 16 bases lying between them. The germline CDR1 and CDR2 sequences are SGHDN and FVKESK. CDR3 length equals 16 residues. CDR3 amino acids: CASSQGRADYRYGYTF. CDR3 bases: TGTGCCAGCAGCCAAGGTCGGGCAGACTACCGCTATGGCTACACCTTC.

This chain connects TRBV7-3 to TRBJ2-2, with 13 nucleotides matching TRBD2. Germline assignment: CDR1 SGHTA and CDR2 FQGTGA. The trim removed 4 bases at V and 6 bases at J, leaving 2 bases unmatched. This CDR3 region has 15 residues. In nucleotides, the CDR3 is TGTGCCAGCAGCTCGGGACTAGCGGGGTCCGGGGAGCTGTTTTTT. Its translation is CASSSGLAGSGELFF.

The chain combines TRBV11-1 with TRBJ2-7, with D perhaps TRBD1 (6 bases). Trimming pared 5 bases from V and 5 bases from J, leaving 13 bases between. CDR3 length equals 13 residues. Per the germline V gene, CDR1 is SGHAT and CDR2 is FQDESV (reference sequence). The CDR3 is CASSPVQGHEQYF. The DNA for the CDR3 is TGTGCCAGCAGCCCCGTACAGGGCCACGAGCAGTACTTC.

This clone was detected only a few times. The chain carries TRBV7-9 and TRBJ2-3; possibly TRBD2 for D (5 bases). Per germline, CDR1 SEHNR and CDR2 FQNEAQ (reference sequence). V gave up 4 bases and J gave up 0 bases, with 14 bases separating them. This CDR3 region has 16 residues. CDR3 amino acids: CASSSGELRSTDTQYF. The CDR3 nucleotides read TGTGCCAGCAGCTCCGGGGAACTCCGCAGCACAGATACGCAGTATTTT.

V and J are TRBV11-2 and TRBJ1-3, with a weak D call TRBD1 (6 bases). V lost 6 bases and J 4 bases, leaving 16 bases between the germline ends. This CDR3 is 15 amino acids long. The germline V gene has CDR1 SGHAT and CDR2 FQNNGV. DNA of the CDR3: TGTGCCAGCAGTTCGGGGGCAGGGAGGGGAAACACCATATATTTT. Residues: CASSSGAGRGNTIYF. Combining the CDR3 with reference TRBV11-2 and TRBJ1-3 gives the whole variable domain EAGVAQSPRYKIIEKRQSVAFWCNPISGHATLYWYQQILGQGPKLLIQFQNNGVVDDSQLPKDRFSAERLKGVDSTLKIQPAKLEDSAVYLCASSSGAGRGNTIYFGEGSWLTVV.

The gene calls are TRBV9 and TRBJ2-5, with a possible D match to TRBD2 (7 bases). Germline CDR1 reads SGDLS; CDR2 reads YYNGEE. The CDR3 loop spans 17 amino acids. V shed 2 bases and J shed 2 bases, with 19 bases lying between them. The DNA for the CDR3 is TGTGCCAGCAGCGTCTGGGGGAGGGGGGCGGTGCAAGAGACCCAGTACTTC. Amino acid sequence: CASSVWGRGAVQETQYF.

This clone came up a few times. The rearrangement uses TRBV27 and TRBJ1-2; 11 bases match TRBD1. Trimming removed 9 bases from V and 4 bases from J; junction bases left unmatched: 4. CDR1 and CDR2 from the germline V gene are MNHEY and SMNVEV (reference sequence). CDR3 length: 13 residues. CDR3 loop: CASRGQGAYGYTF. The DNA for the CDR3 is TGTGCCAGTCGCGGACAGGGGGCCTATGGCTACACCTTC.

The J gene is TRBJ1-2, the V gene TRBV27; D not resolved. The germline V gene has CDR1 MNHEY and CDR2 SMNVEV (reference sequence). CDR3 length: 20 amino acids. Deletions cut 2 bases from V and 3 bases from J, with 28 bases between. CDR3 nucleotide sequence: TGTGCCAGCAGTTTAAGCAGGAGCCGGGTTAAATTACAGCATCACTATGGCTACACCTTC. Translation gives CASSLSRSRVKLQHHYGYTF.

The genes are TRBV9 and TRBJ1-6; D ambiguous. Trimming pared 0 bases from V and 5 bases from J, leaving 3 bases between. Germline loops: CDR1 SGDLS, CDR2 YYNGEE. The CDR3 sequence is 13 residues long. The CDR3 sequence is CASSVGHNSPLHF. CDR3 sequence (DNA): TGTGCCAGCAGCGTAGGACATAATTCACCCCTCCACTTT.

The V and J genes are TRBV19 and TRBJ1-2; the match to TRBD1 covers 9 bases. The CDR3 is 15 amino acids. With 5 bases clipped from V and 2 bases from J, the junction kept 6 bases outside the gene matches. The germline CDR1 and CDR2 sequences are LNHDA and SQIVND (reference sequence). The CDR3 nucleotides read TGTGCCAGTAGTCCCAACGGACAGGGGAACTATGGCTACACCTTC. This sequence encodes CASSPNGQGNYGYTF.

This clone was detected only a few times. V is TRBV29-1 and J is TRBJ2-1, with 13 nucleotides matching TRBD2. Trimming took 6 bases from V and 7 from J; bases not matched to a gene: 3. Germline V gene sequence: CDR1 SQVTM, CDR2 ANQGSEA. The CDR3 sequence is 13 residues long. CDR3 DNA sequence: TGCAGCGTGGGGGGACTAGCGGGGAATGAGCAGTTCTTC. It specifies CSVGGLAGNEQFF.

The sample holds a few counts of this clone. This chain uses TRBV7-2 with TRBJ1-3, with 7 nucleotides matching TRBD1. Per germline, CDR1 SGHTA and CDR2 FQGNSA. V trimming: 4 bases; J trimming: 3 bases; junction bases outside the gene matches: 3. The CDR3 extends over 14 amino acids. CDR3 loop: CASSSQGGGNTIYF. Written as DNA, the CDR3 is TGTGCCAGCAGCTCGCAGGGGGGTGGAAACACCATATATTTT.

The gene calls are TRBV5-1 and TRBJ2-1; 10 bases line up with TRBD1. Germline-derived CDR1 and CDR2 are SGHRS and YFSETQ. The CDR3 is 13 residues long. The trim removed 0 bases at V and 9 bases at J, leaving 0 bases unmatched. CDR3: CASSLGDRGEQFF. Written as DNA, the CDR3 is TGCGCCAGCAGCTTGGGGGACAGGGGTGAGCAGTTCTTC.

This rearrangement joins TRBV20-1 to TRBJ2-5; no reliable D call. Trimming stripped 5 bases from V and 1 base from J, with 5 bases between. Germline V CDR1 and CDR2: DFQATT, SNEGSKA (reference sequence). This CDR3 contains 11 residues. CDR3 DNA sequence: TGCAGTGCTCCTAGCCAAGAGACCCAGTACTTC. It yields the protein CSAPSQETQYF.

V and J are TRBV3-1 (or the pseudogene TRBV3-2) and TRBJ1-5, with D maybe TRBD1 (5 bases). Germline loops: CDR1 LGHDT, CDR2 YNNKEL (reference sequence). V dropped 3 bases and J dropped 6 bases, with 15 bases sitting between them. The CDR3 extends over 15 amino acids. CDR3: CASSQAWGSGQPQHF. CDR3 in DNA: TGTGCCAGCAGCCAGGCGTGGGGGTCGGGTCAGCCCCAGCATTTT.

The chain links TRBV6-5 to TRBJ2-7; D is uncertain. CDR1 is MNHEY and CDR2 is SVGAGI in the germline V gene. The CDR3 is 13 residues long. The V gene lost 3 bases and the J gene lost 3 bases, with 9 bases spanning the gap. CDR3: CASSYGVNYEQYF. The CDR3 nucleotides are TGTGCCAGCAGTTATGGGGTAAACTACGAGCAGTACTTC.

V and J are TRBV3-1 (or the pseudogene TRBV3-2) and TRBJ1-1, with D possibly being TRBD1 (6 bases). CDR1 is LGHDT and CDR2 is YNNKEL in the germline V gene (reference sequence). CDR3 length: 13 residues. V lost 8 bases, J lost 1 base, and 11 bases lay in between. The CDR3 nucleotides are TGTGCCAGCGGTGGGGACACGAACACTGAAGCTTTCTTT. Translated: CASGGDTNTEAFF.

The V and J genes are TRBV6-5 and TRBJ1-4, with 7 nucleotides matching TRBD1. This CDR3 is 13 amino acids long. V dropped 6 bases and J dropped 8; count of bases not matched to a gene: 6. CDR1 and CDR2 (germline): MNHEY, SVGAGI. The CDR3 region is CASSLTGQEKLFF. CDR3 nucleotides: TGTGCCAGCAGCCTGACAGGGCAAGAAAAACTGTTTTTT.

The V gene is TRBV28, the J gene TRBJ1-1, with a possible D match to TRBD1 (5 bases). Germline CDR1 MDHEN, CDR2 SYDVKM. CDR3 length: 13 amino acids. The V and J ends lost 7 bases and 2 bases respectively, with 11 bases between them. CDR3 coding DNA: TGTGCCAGCAACGGGGGAACAAACACTGAAGCTTTCTTT. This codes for CASNGGTNTEAFF.